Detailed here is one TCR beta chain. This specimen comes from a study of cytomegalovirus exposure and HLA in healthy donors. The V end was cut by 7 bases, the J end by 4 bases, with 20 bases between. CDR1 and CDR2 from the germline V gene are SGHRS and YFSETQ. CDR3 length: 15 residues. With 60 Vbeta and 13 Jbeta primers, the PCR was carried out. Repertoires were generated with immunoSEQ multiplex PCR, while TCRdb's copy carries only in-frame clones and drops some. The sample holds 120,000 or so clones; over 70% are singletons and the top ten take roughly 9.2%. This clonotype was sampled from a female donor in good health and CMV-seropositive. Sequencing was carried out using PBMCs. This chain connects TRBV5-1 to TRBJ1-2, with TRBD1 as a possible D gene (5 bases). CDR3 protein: CASFLGAGPVYGYTF. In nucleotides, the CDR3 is TGCGCCAGCTTCCTTGGGGCTGGCCCAGTCTATGGCTACACCTTC.